The T cell receptor beta chain described here comes from a study of cytomegalovirus exposure and HLA in healthy donors. The study's findings and limits: Roughly uniform sequencing depth across donors was assumed, possibly incorrectly.

Use of 60 Vbeta and 13 Jbeta primers characterized the PCR. Measured with immunoSEQ multiplex PCR; TCRdb has only the in-frame clones, and not every one. The sample includes 150,000 to 200,000 clones, about 65% of them seen just once. A note on this clone: As yet, its antigen is unknown.

V was trimmed by 8 bases and J by 8 bases, leaving 24 bases between them. CDR1 and CDR2 from the germline V gene are LNHNV and YYDKDF (reference sequence). The CDR3 is made up of 16 amino acids. This sequence was found in a girl aged 10-17 years in good health and CMV-seronegative. The specimen was PBMCs. The rearrangement joins TRBV15 to TRBJ1-4, with D possibly matching TRBD1 (6 bases). The DNA for the CDR3 is TGTGCCACCCAACAGGGACACTCCTGGGTAGGGGAAAAACTGTTTTTT. The encoded protein is CATQQGHSWVGEKLFF.